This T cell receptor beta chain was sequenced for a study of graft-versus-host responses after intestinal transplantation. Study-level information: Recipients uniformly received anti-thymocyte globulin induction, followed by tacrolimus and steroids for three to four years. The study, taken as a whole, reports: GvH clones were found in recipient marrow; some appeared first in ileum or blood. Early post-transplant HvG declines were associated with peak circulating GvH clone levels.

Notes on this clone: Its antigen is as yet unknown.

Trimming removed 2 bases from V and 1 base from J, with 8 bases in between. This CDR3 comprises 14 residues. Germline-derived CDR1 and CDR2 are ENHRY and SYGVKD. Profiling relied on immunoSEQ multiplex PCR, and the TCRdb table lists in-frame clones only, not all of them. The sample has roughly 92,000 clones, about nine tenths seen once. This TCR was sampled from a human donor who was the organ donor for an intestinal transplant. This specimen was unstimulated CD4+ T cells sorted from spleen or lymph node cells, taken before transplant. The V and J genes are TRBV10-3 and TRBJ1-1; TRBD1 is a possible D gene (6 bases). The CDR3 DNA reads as TGTGCCATCAGTGAGAGGGGGGGGAACACTGAAGCTTTCTTT. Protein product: CAISERGGNTEAFF.